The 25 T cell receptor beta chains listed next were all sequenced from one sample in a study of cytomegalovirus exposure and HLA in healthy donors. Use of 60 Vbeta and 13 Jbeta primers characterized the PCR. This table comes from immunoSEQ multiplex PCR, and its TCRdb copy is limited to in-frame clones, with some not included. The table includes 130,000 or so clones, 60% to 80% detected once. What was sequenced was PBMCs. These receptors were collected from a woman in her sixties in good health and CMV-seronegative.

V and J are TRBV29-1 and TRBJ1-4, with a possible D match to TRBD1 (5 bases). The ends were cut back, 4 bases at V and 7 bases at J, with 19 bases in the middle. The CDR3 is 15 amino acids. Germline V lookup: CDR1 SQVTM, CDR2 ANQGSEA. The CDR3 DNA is TGCAGCGTTGTTACAGGCCTCGTGGGTATTGAAAAACTGTTTTTT. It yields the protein CSVVTGLVGIEKLFF.

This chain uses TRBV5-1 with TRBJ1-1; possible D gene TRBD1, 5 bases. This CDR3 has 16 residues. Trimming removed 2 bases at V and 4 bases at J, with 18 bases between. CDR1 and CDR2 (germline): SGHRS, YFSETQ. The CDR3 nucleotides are TGCGCCAGCAGCTTAATGGGGAGCCCGGGGGGCACTGAAGCTTTCTTT. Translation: CASSLMGSPGGTEAFF.

DNA of the CDR3: TGTGCCACCTGTATAAGGGGGAGCTCCTACGAGCAGTACTTC. Protein product: CATCIRGSSYEQYF. The chain combines TRBV28 with TRBJ2-5, with D maybe TRBD1 (6 bases). The DNA end is more similar to TRBJ2-7, so the J call may be wrong. Per the germline V gene, CDR1 is MDHEN and CDR2 is SYDVKM. This CDR3 spans 14 amino acids.

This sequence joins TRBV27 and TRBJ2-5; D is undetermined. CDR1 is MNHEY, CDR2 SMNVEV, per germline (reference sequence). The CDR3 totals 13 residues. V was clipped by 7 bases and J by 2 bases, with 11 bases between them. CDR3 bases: TGTGCCAGCACTACCTCTGAGCAAGAGACCCAGTACTTC. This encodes CASTTSEQETQYF.

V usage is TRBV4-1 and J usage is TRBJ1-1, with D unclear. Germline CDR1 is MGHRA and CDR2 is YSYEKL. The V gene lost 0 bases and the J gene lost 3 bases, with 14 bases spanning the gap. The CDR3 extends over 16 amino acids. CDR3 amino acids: CASSQDRDTWDTEAFF. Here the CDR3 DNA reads TGCGCCAGCAGCCAAGATCGTGACACTTGGGACACTGAAGCTTTCTTT.

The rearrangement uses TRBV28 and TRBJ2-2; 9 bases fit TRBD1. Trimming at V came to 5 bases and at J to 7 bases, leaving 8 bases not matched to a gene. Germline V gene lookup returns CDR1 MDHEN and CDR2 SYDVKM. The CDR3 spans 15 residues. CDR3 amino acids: CASSLQGARVGELFF. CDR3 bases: TGTGCCAGCAGTCTACAGGGGGCGCGGGTCGGGGAGCTGTTTTTT.

This CDR3 is CASSYRGWGDTEAFF. The CDR3 DNA reads TGTGCCAGCAGTTACCGGGGGTGGGGGGACACTGAAGCTTTCTTT. The J gene is TRBJ1-1, the V gene TRBV27; perhaps TRBD1 as D (5 bases). The CDR3 has 15 amino acids. With 4 bases removed from V and 3 bases from J, the gap between germline ends came to 15 bases. Germline assignment: CDR1 MNHEY and CDR2 SMNVEV (reference sequence).

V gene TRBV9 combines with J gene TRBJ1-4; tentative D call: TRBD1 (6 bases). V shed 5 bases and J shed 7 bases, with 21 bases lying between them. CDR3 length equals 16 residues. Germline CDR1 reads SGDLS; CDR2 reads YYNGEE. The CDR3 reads CASSERGTNIGEKLFF. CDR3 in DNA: TGTGCCAGCAGTGAAAGGGGGACAAATATAGGTGAAAAACTGTTTTTT.

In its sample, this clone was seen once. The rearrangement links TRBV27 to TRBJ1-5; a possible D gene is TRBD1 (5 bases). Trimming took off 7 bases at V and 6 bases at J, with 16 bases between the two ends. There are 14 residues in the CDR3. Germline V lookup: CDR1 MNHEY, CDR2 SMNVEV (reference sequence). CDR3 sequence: CASMVTGGGQPQHF. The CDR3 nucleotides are TGTGCCAGCATGGTCACGGGGGGAGGTCAGCCCCAGCATTTT.

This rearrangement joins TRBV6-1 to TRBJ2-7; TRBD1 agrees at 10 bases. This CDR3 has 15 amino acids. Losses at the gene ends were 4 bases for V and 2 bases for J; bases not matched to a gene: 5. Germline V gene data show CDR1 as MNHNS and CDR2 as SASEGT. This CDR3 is CASSASGTGAYEQYF. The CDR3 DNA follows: TGTGCCAGCAGTGCCTCCGGGACAGGGGCCTACGAGCAGTACTTC.

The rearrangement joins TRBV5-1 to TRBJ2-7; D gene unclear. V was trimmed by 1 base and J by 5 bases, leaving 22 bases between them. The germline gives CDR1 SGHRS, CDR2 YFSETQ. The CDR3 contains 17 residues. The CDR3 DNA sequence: TGCGCCAGCAGCTTGAGGCTGGGCGCCTCCCCGTTACACGAGCAGTACTTC. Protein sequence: CASSLRLGASPLHEQYF.

CDR3: CASSRRTFDAQETQYF. DNA of the CDR3: TGTGCCAGCAGCCGGAGGACCTTCGACGCCCAAGAGACCCAGTACTTC. This sequence joins TRBV11-2 and TRBJ2-5; possible D gene TRBD2, 5 bases. Germline V gene sequence: CDR1 SGHAT, CDR2 FQNNGV. The V end lost 5 bases, the J end lost 1 base, and 17 bases lay between the germline ends. The CDR3 extends over 16 amino acids.

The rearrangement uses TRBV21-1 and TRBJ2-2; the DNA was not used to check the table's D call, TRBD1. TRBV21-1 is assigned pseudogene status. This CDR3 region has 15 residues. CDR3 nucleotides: TGTGCCAGCTTAGAGACAGGGCCGGGGACCGGGGAGCTGTTTTTT. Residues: CASLETGPGTGELFF.

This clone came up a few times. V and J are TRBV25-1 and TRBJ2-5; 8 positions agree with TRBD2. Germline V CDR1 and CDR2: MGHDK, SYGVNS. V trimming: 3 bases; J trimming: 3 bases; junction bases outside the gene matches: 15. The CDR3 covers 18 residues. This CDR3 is CASSDRGLDMVAKETQYF. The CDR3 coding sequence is TGTGCCAGCAGTGATCGGGGACTAGATATGGTTGCTAAAGAGACCCAGTACTTC.

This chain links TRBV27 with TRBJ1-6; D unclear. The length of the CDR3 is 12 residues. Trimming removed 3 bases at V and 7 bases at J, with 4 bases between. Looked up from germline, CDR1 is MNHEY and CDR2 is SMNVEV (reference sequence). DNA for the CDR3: TGTGCCAGCAGTTTCAGGAATTCACCCCTCCACTTT. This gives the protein CASSFRNSPLHF.

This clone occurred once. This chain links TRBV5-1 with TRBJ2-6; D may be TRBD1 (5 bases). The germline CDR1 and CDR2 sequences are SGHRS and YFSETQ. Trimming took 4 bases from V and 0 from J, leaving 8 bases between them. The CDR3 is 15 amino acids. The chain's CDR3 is CASSLDSSGANVLTF. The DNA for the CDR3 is TGCGCCAGCAGCCTCGACAGCTCTGGGGCCAACGTCCTGACTTTC.

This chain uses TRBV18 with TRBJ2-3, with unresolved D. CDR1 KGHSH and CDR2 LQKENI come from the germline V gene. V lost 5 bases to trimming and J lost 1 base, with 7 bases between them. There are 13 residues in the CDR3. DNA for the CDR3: TGTGCCAGCTCAGACCTAGGCACAGATACGCAGTATTTT. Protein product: CASSDLGTDTQYF.

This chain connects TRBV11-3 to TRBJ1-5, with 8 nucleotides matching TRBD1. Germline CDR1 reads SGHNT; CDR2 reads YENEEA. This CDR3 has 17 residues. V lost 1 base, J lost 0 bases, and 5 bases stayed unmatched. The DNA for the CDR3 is TGTGCCAGCAGCTTAGCGGGGACAGGTGTTAGCAATCAGCCCCAGCATTTT. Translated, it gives CASSLAGTGVSNQPQHF.

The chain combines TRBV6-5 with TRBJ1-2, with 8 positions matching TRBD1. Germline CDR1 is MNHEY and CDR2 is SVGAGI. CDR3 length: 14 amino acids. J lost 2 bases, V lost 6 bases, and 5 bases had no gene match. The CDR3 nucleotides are TGTGCCAGCAGGGTGACAGGGGTGAACTATGGCTACACCTTC. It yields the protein CASRVTGVNYGYTF.

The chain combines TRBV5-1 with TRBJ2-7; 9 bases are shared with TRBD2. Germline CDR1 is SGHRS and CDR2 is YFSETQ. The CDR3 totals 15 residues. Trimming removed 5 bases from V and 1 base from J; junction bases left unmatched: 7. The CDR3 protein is CASRSGGGGSYEQYF. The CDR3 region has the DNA TGCGCCAGCAGGTCTGGCGGGGGGGGTTCCTACGAGCAGTACTTC.

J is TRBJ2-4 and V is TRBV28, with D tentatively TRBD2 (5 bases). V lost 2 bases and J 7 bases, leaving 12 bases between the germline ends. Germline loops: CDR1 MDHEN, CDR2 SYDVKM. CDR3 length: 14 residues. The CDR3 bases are TGTGCCAGCAGTTTAGGGGTGGTAGCGAACATTCAGTACTTC. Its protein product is CASSLGVVANIQYF.

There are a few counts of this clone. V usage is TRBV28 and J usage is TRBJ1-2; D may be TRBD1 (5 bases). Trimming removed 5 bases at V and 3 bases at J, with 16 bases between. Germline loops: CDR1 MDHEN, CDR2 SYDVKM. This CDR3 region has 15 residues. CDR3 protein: CASSGATPRDYGYTF. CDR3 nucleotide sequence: TGTGCCAGCAGTGGGGCCACTCCCAGGGACTATGGCTACACCTTC.

CDR3 sequence (DNA): TGTGCCAGCAGTGCTATGACAGAGCAGCCCCAGCATTTT. This gives the protein CASSAMTEQPQHF. The chain combines TRBV25-1 with TRBJ1-5, with D possibly being TRBD1 (5 bases). V was clipped by 4 bases and J by 7 bases, with 11 bases between them. The CDR3 extends over 13 amino acids. Germline loops: CDR1 MGHDK, CDR2 SYGVNS.

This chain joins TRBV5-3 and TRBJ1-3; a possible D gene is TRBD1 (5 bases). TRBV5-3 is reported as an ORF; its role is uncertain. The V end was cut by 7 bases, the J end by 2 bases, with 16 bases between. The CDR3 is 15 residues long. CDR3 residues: CARSRTGTPGNTIYF. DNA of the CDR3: TGTGCCAGATCTCGAACAGGCACTCCTGGAAACACCATATATTTT.

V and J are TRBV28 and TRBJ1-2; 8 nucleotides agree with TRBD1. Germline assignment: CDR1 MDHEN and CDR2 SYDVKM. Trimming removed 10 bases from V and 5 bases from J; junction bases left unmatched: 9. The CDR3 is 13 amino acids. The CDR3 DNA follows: TGTGCCATCCAACCTGACAGGGGTTATGGCTACACCTTC. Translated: CAIQPDRGYGYTF.